These 21 T cell receptor beta chains were sequenced from one sample in a study of Ad26.COV2.S vaccination and SARS-CoV-2 variants. Sequencing was performed with immunoSEQ multiplex PCR; in TCRdb, only in-frame clones are kept and a portion is missing. Of hundreds of thousands of clones listed, around 90% are singletons. Documented treatment: around 19 received Ad26.COV2.S at low or high dose, single or two shots; about 5 received placebo; per-sample allocation not given. Sampling took place 63 days after the first vaccine or placebo injection. The sample consisted of peripheral blood, taken in a trial of Ad26.COV2.S vaccine versus placebo. These receptors were taken from a person between 18 and 65 years old who received the Ad26.COV2.S COVID-19 vaccine or a placebo.

The chain carries TRBV18 and TRBJ1-1, with D hard to call. This CDR3 has 15 residues. Per the germline V gene, CDR1 is KGHSH and CDR2 is LQKENI. Trimming pared 1 base from V and 3 bases from J, leaving 12 bases between. The CDR3 nucleotides read TGTGCCAGCTCACCACTGGGTTCATCCGACACTGAAGCTTTCTTT. Its protein is CASSPLGSSDTEAFF.

The gene calls are TRBV28 and TRBJ2-1; D gene unclear. The CDR3 length is 12 residues. Germline V gene sequence: CDR1 MDHEN, CDR2 SYDVKM. V lost 3 bases and J lost 9, with 9 bases in between. CDR3 region: CASSFPEGEQFF. The CDR3 DNA reads TGTGCCAGCAGTTTCCCGGAAGGTGAGCAGTTCTTC.

This clone was recorded once. The rearrangement uses TRBV28 and TRBJ2-4; a weak D match, TRBD1 (5 bases). Trimming removed 5 bases from V and 0 bases from J, with 20 bases in between. Germline assignment: CDR1 MDHEN and CDR2 SYDVKM. The CDR3 spans 18 residues. In DNA, the CDR3 is TGTGCCAGCAGTACCCAGACAGCTAGTGAGCTAGCCAAAAACATTCAGTACTTC. Translation: CASSTQTASELAKNIQYF.

CDR3: CASSPLLRADEQFF. In nucleotides, the CDR3 is TGCGCCAGCAGCCCATTACTGAGAGCAGATGAGCAGTTCTTC. V usage is TRBV4-3 and J usage is TRBJ2-1; the D is unclear. The germline gives CDR1 LGHNA, CDR2 YSLEER. V was clipped by 4 bases and J by 8 bases, with 15 bases between them. This CDR3 has 14 residues.

This chain uses TRBV7-9 with TRBJ1-3, with D perhaps matching TRBD1 (5 bases). Trimming removed 6 bases at V and 4 bases at J, with 19 bases between. The germline V gene has CDR1 SEHNR and CDR2 FQNEAQ (reference sequence). The CDR3 covers 16 residues. CDR3 sequence reads: CASSLGAGLSGNTIYF. The CDR3, as DNA: TGTGCCAGCAGTCTCGGGGCAGGCTTAAGCGGAAACACCATATATTTT.

V and J are TRBV29-1 and TRBJ2-1; TRBD1 agrees at 8 bases. Trimming cost V 4 bases and J 2 bases; bases outside gene matches: 1. CDR1 and CDR2 (germline): SQVTM, ANQGSEA. The CDR3 contains 13 residues. The CDR3 DNA sequence: TGCAGCGTTGTCAGGGGGCCCTACAATGAGCAGTTCTTC. Encoded protein: CSVVRGPYNEQFF.

The chain combines TRBV19 with TRBJ1-1; 11 bases match TRBD1. This CDR3 spans 13 amino acids. The J segment lost 10 bases and the V segment lost 10 bases, leaving 11 bases of the junction unmatched. Germline V gene data show CDR1 as LNHDA and CDR2 as SQIVND (reference sequence). The CDR3 loop is CAIREGQGARAFF. CDR3 nucleotides: TGTGCCATCAGAGAAGGACAGGGGGCAAGAGCTTTCTTT.

This chain uses TRBV7-9 with TRBJ2-1; D may match TRBD1 or TRBD2 (5 bases each). The CDR3 totals 14 residues. V lost 6 bases and J 8 bases, leaving 17 bases between the germline ends. Germline assignment: CDR1 SEHNR and CDR2 FQNEAQ (reference sequence). CDR3 coding DNA: TGTGCCAGCAGAAGAGGGGAGATTTTCCATGAGCAGTTCTTC. It encodes CASRRGEIFHEQFF.

The J gene is TRBJ2-7, the V gene TRBV7-2, with 9 nucleotides matching TRBD2. Germline-derived CDR1 and CDR2 are SGHTA and FQGNSA. This CDR3 is built from 15 residues. Trimming took 0 bases from V and 2 from J; bases not matched to a gene: 2. The CDR3 nucleotides are TGTGCCAGCAGCTTAGCGGCGGGAGGGACCTACGAGCAGTACTTC. Protein product: CASSLAAGGTYEQYF.

V is TRBV6-5 and J is TRBJ1-1, with 7 bases that match TRBD1. Germline values: CDR1 MNHEY, CDR2 SVGAGI. CDR3 length: 12 amino acids. The V gene end was trimmed by 6 bases and the J gene end by 6 bases; junction bases not matched to a gene: 4. The CDR3 coding sequence is TGTGCCAGCAGCACCGGACAGGCTGAAGCTTTCTTT. Protein: CASSTGQAEAFF.

This chain uses TRBV3-1 (or the pseudogene TRBV3-2) with TRBJ2-7; D perhaps matches TRBD1 (6 bases). Germline V gene data show CDR1 as LGHDT and CDR2 as YNNKEL (reference sequence). Between the trimmed V and J ends, which lost 5 bases and 0 bases, there was a span of 8 bases. This CDR3 is built from 13 residues. DNA for the CDR3: TGTGCCAGCAGCAGGGACAACTCCTACGAGCAGTACTTC. Its protein is CASSRDNSYEQYF.

This clone was observed a single time. The chain links TRBV21-1 to TRBJ2-4; TRBD2 reflects the table's D call only, with no check against the DNA. TRBV21-1 is designated a pseudogene. CDR3 length: 18 amino acids. In nucleotides, the CDR3 is TGTGCCAGCAACCCGACTAGCGGGAAGGCTGGCGCCAAAAACATTCAGTACTTC. It codes for CASNPTSGKAGAKNIQYF.

The chain combines TRBV11-2 with TRBJ2-7; no firm D call. The germline V and J ends were trimmed by 5 bases and 4 bases, with 15 bases remaining between them. The CDR3 is 14 amino acids. The germline CDR1 and CDR2 sequences are SGHAT and FQNNGV. The CDR3 here is CASSVGIAGYEQYF. The CDR3 nucleotides read TGTGCCAGCAGCGTCGGCATTGCTGGTTACGAGCAGTACTTC.

The J gene is TRBJ2-7, the V gene TRBV6-6, with D possibly matching TRBD2 (5 bases). This CDR3 spans 16 amino acids. Trimming removed 0 bases at V and 1 base at J, with 13 bases between. The germline gives CDR1 MNHNY, CDR2 SVGAGI (reference sequence). The CDR3 is CASSYSRAASSYEQYF. CDR3 DNA: TGTGCCAGCAGTTACTCGAGGGCAGCTTCTTCCTACGAGCAGTACTTC.

The chain combines TRBV5-6 with TRBJ1-2; TRBD1 aligns across 7 bases. V gave up 3 bases and J gave up 6 bases; unmatched junction bases: 8. The CDR3 covers 14 residues. Germline assignment: CDR1 SGHDT and CDR2 YYEEEE. CDR3 sequence reads: CASSYIQGSHGYTF. CDR3 bases: TGTGCCAGCAGCTATATACAGGGGAGCCATGGCTACACCTTC.

The V and J genes are TRBV6-2 or TRBV6-3 and TRBJ1-6, with TRBD1 identical over 9 bases. From germline, CDR1 is MNHEY and CDR2 SVGEGT. After removal of 2 bases from V and 7 bases from J, the junction contained 15 bases not matched to a gene. This CDR3 spans 19 amino acids. The CDR3: CASSYARDRDRDENSPLHF. In DNA, the CDR3 is TGTGCCAGCAGTTACGCTCGGGACCGGGACAGGGATGAGAATTCACCCCTCCACTTT.

For the CDR3, the DNA is TGTGCCAGCAGCCAAAACAAGAACACTGAAGCTTTCTTT. This gives the protein CASSQNKNTEAFF. The chain is built from TRBV14 and TRBJ1-1; D is unclear. V lost 2 bases and J 1 base, leaving 5 bases between the germline ends. CDR3 length: 13 residues. CDR1 SGHDN and CDR2 FVKESK come from the germline V gene.

This chain links TRBV7-8 with TRBJ2-2; D is unresolved. The CDR3 is made up of 15 amino acids. Per germline, CDR1 SGHVS and CDR2 FQNEAQ. Trimming shortened V by 0 bases and J by 2 bases, and 7 bases separated the two germline ends. CDR3 loop: CASSLARVNTGELFF. In DNA form, the CDR3 reads TGTGCCAGCAGCTTAGCTCGGGTTAACACCGGGGAGCTGTTTTTT.

V is TRBV5-4 and J is TRBJ2-7, with D possibly being TRBD2 (5 bases). The CDR3 extends over 15 amino acids. CDR1 is SGHNT and CDR2 is YYREEE in the germline V gene (reference sequence). Trimming cost V 0 bases and J 2 bases, with 12 bases left between them. CDR3 sequence: CASSLARGTAYEQYF. The CDR3 bases are TGTGCCAGCAGCTTGGCTCGGGGTACCGCCTACGAGCAGTACTTC.

The CDR3 loop is CASSQKSGADQENTEAFF. The CDR3 nucleotides are TGTGCCAGCAGCCAGAAATCAGGGGCCGACCAGGAAAACACTGAAGCTTTCTTT. This chain connects TRBV3-1 (or the pseudogene TRBV3-2) to TRBJ1-1; maybe TRBD1 (6 bases). This CDR3 spans 18 amino acids. The V end lost 3 bases, the J end lost 2 bases, and 22 bases lay between the germline ends. Germline V gene data show CDR1 as LGHDT and CDR2 as YNNKEL (reference sequence).

The table lists this clone with a few counts. J is TRBJ1-5 and V is TRBV28; possible D gene TRBD1, 5 bases. The CDR3 runs 13 residues. V lost 6 bases to trimming and J lost 6 bases, with 12 bases between them. Germline CDR1 MDHEN, CDR2 SYDVKM. The DNA of the CDR3 is TGTGCCAGCAGGCAAGGGACTTTTCAGCCCCAGCATTTT. Protein sequence: CASRQGTFQPQHF.